These 13 T cell receptor beta chains were all obtained from the same sample, sequenced in a study of shared clonotypes between healthy human individuals (dated by TCRdb to about 2020). Receptors were amplified or captured by the immunoSEQ multiplex PCR assay. TCRdb's version of the immuneACCESS table is confined to in-frame rearrangements and falls short of the full clone set. An unresolved V gene accounts for under half of the shortfall where checked; the remainder is of unknown origin. In this sample the table shows hundreds of thousands of clones, approximately 95% of which occur a single time. Approximately 0.11% of the sample belongs to the ten largest clones. For the CD8 naive samples, CD45RO-negative cells were positively selected for CCR7, yielding a CD45RA+CCR7+ population from which TemRA cells were excluded. The sample comprised naive CD8+ T cells sorted from blood. The sample's cell subset or site label, decoded: CD45RA+CCR7+. The receptors were sampled from a woman in her 30s in good health.

The chain combines TRBV28 with TRBJ1-6; D gene unclear. Germline V lookup: CDR1 MDHEN, CDR2 SYDVKM. Trimming took off 6 bases at V and 10 bases at J, with 16 bases between the two ends. There are 14 residues in the CDR3. The DNA for the CDR3 is TGTGCCAGCAGAAACGTGGGGAAACGGTCACCCCTCCACTTT. This sequence encodes CASRNVGKRSPLHF.

V gene TRBV6-5 combines with J gene TRBJ2-7; TRBD2 matches at 10 bases. The CDR3 consists of 15 residues. The germline CDR1 and CDR2 sequences are MNHEY and SVGAGI. With V trimmed by 6 bases and J by 0 bases, 5 bases remained unmatched. The CDR3 bases are TGTGCCAGCAGCCTTAGCGGGAGGAGCTCCTACGAGCAGTACTTC. Translated: CASSLSGRSSYEQYF.

This sequence joins TRBV27 and TRBJ2-5, with D unclear. The J call is in doubt because the DNA end fits TRBJ2-7 better. Germline V gene sequence: CDR1 MNHEY, CDR2 SMNVEV (reference sequence). The CDR3 length is 13 residues. The CDR3 loop is CASRKELNYEQYF. The CDR3 DNA sequence: TGTGCCAGCAGAAAGGAACTCAACTACGAGCAGTACTTC.

This rearrangement joins TRBV7-9 to TRBJ2-7; TRBD1 is a possible D gene (5 bases). This CDR3 region has 13 residues. Trimming took 2 bases from V and 5 from J, leaving 10 bases between them. Germline V CDR1 and CDR2: SEHNR, FQNEAQ (reference sequence). CDR3: CASSLSGSDEQYF. The CDR3 DNA is TGTGCCAGCAGCTTATCAGGGTCCGACGAGCAGTACTTC.

The chain links TRBV13 to TRBJ2-3; no clear D gene. The CDR3 is made up of 16 amino acids. V lost 5 bases and J 2 bases, leaving 17 bases between the germline ends. In germline, CDR1 is PRHDT, CDR2 FYEKMQ (reference sequence). The DNA for the CDR3 is TGTGCCAGCAGCGGCCGCGCCCGAAGCGTCACAGATACGCAGTATTTT. Amino acid sequence: CASSGRARSVTDTQYF.

The chain recombines TRBV5-1 with TRBJ2-5; tentatively, D is TRBD2 (6 bases). The better agreement between TRBJ2-7 and the DNA end casts doubt on the J call. The germline CDR1 and CDR2 sequences are SGHRS and YFSETQ. The length of the CDR3 is 14 residues. Here the CDR3 reads CASSFLGLGYEQYF. The DNA of the CDR3 is TGCGCCAGCAGCTTCCTGGGACTCGGGTACGAGCAGTACTTC.

This clone was seen a single time. The gene calls are TRBV27 and TRBJ2-1; TRBD2 is a possible D gene (6 bases). Germline loops: CDR1 MNHEY, CDR2 SMNVEV (reference sequence). V was pared by 4 bases and J by 5 bases, with 6 bases between. The CDR3 extends over 12 amino acids. CDR3 DNA sequence: TGTGCCAGCAGTTGGACTAACAATGAGCAGTTCTTC. This encodes CASSWTNNEQFF.

The chain uses TRBV9 and TRBJ2-2; 8 bases match TRBD1. Germline V gives CDR1 SGDLS, CDR2 YYNGEE. The CDR3 is made up of 15 amino acids. Losses at the gene ends were 0 bases for V and 6 bases for J; bases not matched to a gene: 4. The CDR3 bases are TGTGCCAGCAGCGTAGGAGGGACAGGCGCCGGGGAGCTGTTTTTT. Its protein product is CASSVGGTGAGELFF.

The count of this clone is one. This chain connects TRBV18 to TRBJ2-7; TRBD2 might be the D (5 bases). Germline V gene sequence: CDR1 KGHSH, CDR2 LQKENI. This CDR3 has 14 amino acids. Trimming stripped 0 bases from V and 3 bases from J, with 9 bases between. The DNA for the CDR3 is TGTGCCAGCTCACCACCCGCTAGCCACTACGAGCAGTACTTC. Translating it yields CASSPPASHYEQYF. Full variable domain (rest looked up from reference TRBV18 and TRBJ2-7): NAGVMQNPRHLVRRRGQEARLRCSPMKGHSHVYWYRQLPEEGLKFMVYLQKENIIDESGMPKERFSAEFPKEGPSILRIQQVVRGDSAAYFCASSPPASHYEQYFGPGTRLTVT.

The V call is TRBV9, the J call TRBJ2-7, with a weak D call TRBD2 (6 bases). CDR1 is SGDLS and CDR2 is YYNGEE in the germline V gene. The CDR3 has 13 amino acids. The V gene lost 4 bases and the J gene lost 1 base, with 9 bases spanning the gap. CDR3: CASSFRESYEQYF. The CDR3 coding sequence is TGTGCCAGCAGCTTTCGGGAGTCCTACGAGCAGTACTTC.

V and J are TRBV19 and TRBJ2-7; the match to TRBD2 covers 12 bases. Germline lookup yields CDR1 LNHDA and CDR2 SQIVND (reference sequence). The CDR3 length is 18 residues. V shed 5 bases, J shed 2 bases, and the junction held 13 bases outside the gene matches. CDR3 amino acids: CASSPRDRLAGDAYEQYF. The CDR3 DNA reads TGTGCCAGTAGTCCCCGGGACCGACTAGCGGGAGATGCCTACGAGCAGTACTTC.

V and J are TRBV9 and TRBJ2-7; D unclear. Germline assignment: CDR1 SGDLS and CDR2 YYNGEE. V dropped 0 bases and J dropped 2 bases, with 9 bases sitting between them. The CDR3 consists of 14 residues. The CDR3 region is CASSVAGSPYEQYF. CDR3 coding DNA: TGTGCCAGCAGCGTAGCCGGTTCCCCCTACGAGCAGTACTTC.

This clone appeared a single time. The chain has TRBV7-2 and TRBJ2-1; D is unclear. V was cut by 2 bases and J by 7 bases, with 9 bases left in between. Germline CDR1 and CDR2: SGHTA and FQGNSA. CDR3 length equals 13 residues. The CDR3 nucleotides are TGTGCCAGCAGCTTACTTGTCTGGAATGAGCAGTTCTTC. Residues: CASSLLVWNEQFF.